This entry lists 12 T cell receptor beta chains sequenced from one sample in a study of vaccination and CD4 T cells after COVID-19. Sequencing of DNA taken from cultured CD4+ T cells relied on the Oncomine TCR Beta short-read assay. TCRdb re-derived calls from the PCR reads in MiXCR, one entry per CDR3 protein. The sample records about 17,000 distinct CDR3 sequences, 48% being singletons. The antigens of these receptors remain unknown. The treatment here: approximately nine-day PBMC culture with coronavirus spike peptide pools or control peptides (ViraFEST assay). The sample was CD4+ T cells from blood, cultured in vitro, taken before SARS-CoV-2 vaccination. The receptor set was obtained from a human donor who had recovered from COVID-19.

This chain connects TRBV20-1 to TRBJ2-7, with TRBD1 matching over 11 bases. CDR3 size: 14 residues. The trim removed 3 bases at V and 7 bases at J, leaving 8 bases unmatched. Germline-derived CDR1 and CDR2 are DFQATT and SNEGSKA (reference sequence). CDR3 in amino acids: CSASSDRGRREQYF. CDR3 DNA sequence: TGCAGTGCTAGTTCGGACAGGGGGCGAAGGGAGCAGTACTTC.

This clonotype was recorded only once. Here the CDR3 reads CASSSPGAYEQYF. Written as DNA, the CDR3 is TGTGCCAGCAGTTCCCCAGGGGCCTACGAGCAGTACTTC. This rearrangement joins TRBV27 to TRBJ2-7, with TRBD1 as a possible D gene (6 bases). Trimming took off 4 bases at V and 2 bases at J, with 9 bases between the two ends. CDR1 MNHEY and CDR2 SMNVEV come from the germline V gene (reference sequence). The CDR3 is 13 residues long.

In its sample, this clonotype was seen a few times. V and J are TRBV7-2 and TRBJ2-5, with D unclear. CDR3 length: 11 residues. Germline CDR1 is SGHTA and CDR2 is FQGNSA. Trimming left V 0 bases short and J 4 bases short, with 0 bases between. The CDR3 sequence: CASSLAETQYF. The CDR3 DNA sequence: TGTGCCAGCAGCTTAGCAGAGACCCAGTACTTC.

V and J are TRBV28 and TRBJ2-5, with TRBD1 identical over 10 bases. This CDR3 has 15 residues. V shed 6 bases and J 5 bases; nucleotides not matched to a gene: 9. In germline, CDR1 is MDHEN, CDR2 SYDVKM. CDR3 in amino acids: CASRAGQGDMETQYF. CDR3 bases: TGTGCCAGCAGGGCTGGACAGGGGGATATGGAGACCCAGTACTTC.

There are a few counts of this clonotype. The chain recombines TRBV2 with TRBJ1-1; perhaps TRBD1 as D (5 bases). In germline, CDR1 is SNHLY, CDR2 FYNNEI. Deletions cut 8 bases from V and 0 bases from J, with 10 bases between. This CDR3 is built from 13 residues. For the CDR3, the DNA is TGTGCCAGCCGTATGGACATGAACACTGAAGCTTTCTTT. The encoded protein is CASRMDMNTEAFF.

This clonotype was counted a few times. This rearrangement joins TRBV20-1 to TRBJ2-5, with D possibly being TRBD1 (6 bases). The CDR3 extends over 16 amino acids. Deletions cut 0 bases from V and 1 base from J, with 15 bases between. Germline CDR1 and CDR2: DFQATT and SNEGSKA (reference sequence). The CDR3 coding sequence is TGCAGTGCTAGAGACCTTGGACAGAACAGCCAAGAGACCCAGTACTTC. Translated, it gives CSARDLGQNSQETQYF.

This clonotype is a singleton in its sample. V and J are TRBV12-1 and TRBJ1-1; no DNA check was done on the table's D call, TRBD1. TRBV12-1 is a pseudogene segment. The CDR3 runs 16 residues. The CDR3 region is CASSSLEGGPDLVAFF. DNA of the CDR3: TGTGCCAGCAGCTCCCTGGAGGGGGGTCCTGACCTTGTAGCTTTCTTT.

The chain recombines TRBV2 with TRBJ2-5; 8 positions agree with TRBD1. CDR1 SNHLY and CDR2 FYNNEI come from the germline V gene. This CDR3 spans 15 amino acids. V was clipped by 0 bases and J by 4 bases; unmatched bases: 4. CDR3 nucleotide sequence: TGTGCCAGCAGTGAAGCAGGACAGGGACGAGAGACCCAGTACTTC. It is translated as CASSEAGQGRETQYF.

The V gene is TRBV27, the J gene TRBJ2-7; D possibly corresponds to TRBD1 (6 bases). The CDR3 loop spans 14 amino acids. The germline V gene encodes CDR1 MNHEY and CDR2 SMNVEV (reference sequence). The V and J ends lost 5 bases and 5 bases respectively, with 16 bases between them. In DNA, the CDR3 is TGTGCCAGCAGTCTGACAGGTTGGACCAACGAGCAGTACTTC. Protein: CASSLTGWTNEQYF.

The chain uses TRBV7-9 and TRBJ2-1; 7 bases agree with TRBD2. CDR3 size: 14 residues. The V and J ends lost 5 bases and 6 bases, in that order; junction bases with no gene match: 7. Germline V gene sequence: CDR1 SEHNR, CDR2 FQNEAQ (reference sequence). CDR3 sequence reads: CASSAREWGNEQFF. In nucleotides, the CDR3 is TGTGCCAGCAGCGCGCGGGAGTGGGGCAATGAGCAGTTCTTC.

The chain recombines TRBV5-1 with TRBJ1-1; D unresolved. This CDR3 comprises 13 residues. Germline loops: CDR1 SGHRS, CDR2 YFSETQ. The germline V and J ends were trimmed by 5 bases and 6 bases, with 14 bases remaining between them. CDR3 nucleotides: TGCGCCAGCAGTAGGGTACAGCCCGCTGAAGCTTTCTTT. Translation: CASSRVQPAEAFF.

This clonotype showed up just a few times. V and J are TRBV10-1 and TRBJ1-1; D is ambiguous. The CDR3 is 13 amino acids. Germline-derived CDR1 and CDR2 are WNHNN and SYGVQD (reference sequence). V was cut by 8 bases and J by 1 base, with 11 bases left in between. The CDR3 sequence is CASPGQQNTEAFF. CDR3 coding DNA: TGCGCCAGCCCCGGGCAGCAGAACACTGAAGCTTTCTTT.